This TCR beta chain was sequenced during a study of OX40 agonist ivuxolimab in advanced cancers. The overall study: Allowance was made for prior anti-PD-1, anti-PD-L1 or anti-CTLA-4 therapy, and about 40% had some. Partial responses were achieved by three patients, of whom one had hepatocellular carcinoma and two had cutaneous melanoma. General study findings and limits: Partial responders at 0.1-3.0 mg/kg showed near-lowest clonal expansion.

The CDR3 sequence is 16 residues long. Germline V gene data show CDR1 as MNHNS and CDR2 as SASEGT. V gave up 2 bases and J gave up 7 bases; unmatched junction bases: 12. This clone was seen a few times. The antigen remains undetermined. The assay was immunoSEQ multiplex PCR, and TCRdb's table has in-frame clones only and misses some. Of 20,000 to 25,000 clones in the sample, approximately 81% were seen once. The specimen comprised CD4+ or CD8+ T cells sorted from blood, sampled in a trial of the OX40 agonist ivuxolimab. This sequence was found in an adult with an advanced solid tumor such as melanoma, head and neck, liver or kidney cancer. J is TRBJ2-7 and V is TRBV6-1; 9 nucleotides match TRBD2. The CDR3 DNA reads as TGTGCCAGCAGTGAATGGGCTAGCGGGACACCTGGGGAGCAGTACTTC. Its translation: CASSEWASGTPGEQYF.